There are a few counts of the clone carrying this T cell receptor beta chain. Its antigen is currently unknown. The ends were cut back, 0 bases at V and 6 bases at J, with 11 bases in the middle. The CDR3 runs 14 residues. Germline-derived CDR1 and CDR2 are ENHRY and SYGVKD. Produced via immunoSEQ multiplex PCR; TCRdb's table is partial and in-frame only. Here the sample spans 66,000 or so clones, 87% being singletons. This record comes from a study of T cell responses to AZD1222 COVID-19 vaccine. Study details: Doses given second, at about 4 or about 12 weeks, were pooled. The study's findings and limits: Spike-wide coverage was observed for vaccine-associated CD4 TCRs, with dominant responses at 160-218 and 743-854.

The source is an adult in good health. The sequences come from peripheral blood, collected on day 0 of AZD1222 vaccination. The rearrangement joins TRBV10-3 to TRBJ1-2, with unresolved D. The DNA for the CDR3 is TGTGCCATCAGTGAGTCTGTTCCTATTGATGGCTACACCTTC. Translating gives CAISESVPIDGYTF.